This entry lists 5 T cell receptor beta chains sequenced from one sample in a study of HIV-infected patients and healthy controls. cDNA was made from around 0.45 ug RNA using alpha and beta constant primers. Using multiplexing indices, alpha and beta chain libraries were generated apart by chain-specific third strand synthesis. TCRdb itself ran the 5' RACE reads through MiXCR, one entry per CDR3 protein. The repertoire holds about 17,000 distinct CDR3 sequences, with over 5% as singletons. No cell fractionation was done, so the repertoire covers all unsorted peripheral blood T cells. Sequences were obtained from blood. The origin of the receptors is an adult in good health.

The V call is TRBV5-4, the J call TRBJ2-1, with 7 bases fitting TRBD2. Losses at the gene ends were 3 bases for V and 7 bases for J; bases not matched to a gene: 7. CDR3 size: 14 residues. The V gene's germline CDR1 is SGHNT and CDR2 YYREEE (reference sequence). The CDR3 loop reads CASSSGGGDNEQFF. CDR3 nucleotides: TGTGCCAGCAGCTCCGGCGGGGGAGATAATGAGCAGTTCTTC.

This clonotype was found many times. The J gene is TRBJ1-5, the V gene TRBV13, with a weak D call TRBD1 (6 bases). V was trimmed by 2 bases and J by 6 bases, leaving 11 bases between them. The germline gives CDR1 PRHDT, CDR2 FYEKMQ (reference sequence). The CDR3 consists of 14 residues. CDR3 DNA sequence: TGTGCCAGCAGCTTAAACAGGGTTGGTCAGCCCCAGCATTTT. Protein product: CASSLNRVGQPQHF.

This clonotype was observed many times. CDR3 nucleotides: TGTGCCAGCAGCTTAGTGTCGGGGAACCAGCCCCAGCATTTT. It codes for CASSLVSGNQPQHF. The chain recombines TRBV7-9 with TRBJ1-5; D remains unclear. The CDR3 spans 14 residues. Germline-derived CDR1 and CDR2 are SEHNR and FQNEAQ (reference sequence). Between the trimmed V and J ends, which lost 1 base and 7 bases, there was a span of 11 bases.

This clonotype was counted ten times or more. This chain links TRBV3-1 with TRBJ2-5; D remains unclear. The germline V gene has CDR1 LGHDT and CDR2 YNNKEL (reference sequence). This CDR3 comprises 13 residues. V was shortened by 4 bases and J by 3 bases, with 9 bases between the two germline ends. The CDR3 spells CASSPFLKETQYF. CDR3 nucleotides: TGTGCCAGCAGCCCCTTCCTCAAAGAGACCCAGTACTTC.

Judged by abundance, this clonotype is medium-sized. This sequence joins TRBV20-1 and TRBJ1-1; D is ambiguous. V dropped 1 base and J dropped 2 bases, with 11 bases sitting between them. The CDR3 consists of 14 residues. The germline CDR1 and CDR2 sequences are DFQATT and SNEGSKA (reference sequence). The CDR3 DNA is TGCAGTGCTAGAGCCCTAGGCCTAAACACTGAAGCTTTCTTT. It codes for CSARALGLNTEAFF.